The next 20 T cell receptor beta chains were all read from a single sample in a study of T cells in Graves' hyperthyroidism and ophthalmopathy. Amplification yielded TCR beta CDR3 regions, with RNA transcripts as the source. Primed by the HTBI set, a first-round RT-PCR was run on the TCR CDR3. TCRdb itself ran the multiplex PCR reads through MiXCR, one entry per CDR3 protein. The table shows about 260,000 distinct CDR3 sequences, with less than 30% occurring only once. Sequenced material: blood. These receptors were taken from a man aged 35 to 55 with Graves' hyperthyroidism that later progressed to Graves' ophthalmopathy.

J is TRBJ2-7 and V is TRBV18; TRBD2 agrees at 9 bases. The germline gives CDR1 KGHSH, CDR2 LQKENI. The length of the CDR3 is 20 residues. V dropped 6 bases and J dropped 3; count of bases not matched to a gene: 24. CDR3 sequence reads: CASSPKRQGLAGDWFYEQYF. In DNA form, the CDR3 reads TGTGCCAGCTCTCCTAAACGACAGGGACTAGCTGGAGATTGGTTCTACGAGCAGTACTTC.

The table lists this clonotype with many counts. The J gene is TRBJ2-7, the V gene TRBV20-1; no clear D gene. CDR3 length: 11 residues. Trimming cost V 3 bases and J 7 bases, with 10 bases left between them. The germline gives CDR1 DFQATT, CDR2 SNEGSKA (reference sequence). CDR3 DNA sequence: TGCAGTGCTAGTGCCACATGGGAGCAGTACTTC. Translated: CSASATWEQYF.

The sample holds many counts of this clonotype. The J gene is TRBJ2-7, the V gene TRBV7-9; perhaps TRBD2 as D (5 bases). Trimming left V 8 bases short and J 0 bases short, with 8 bases between. The germline gives CDR1 SEHNR, CDR2 FQNEAQ (reference sequence). CDR3 size: 12 residues. The CDR3 is CASQRLSYEQYF. In DNA, the CDR3 is TGTGCCAGCCAGCGGCTCTCCTACGAGCAGTACTTC.

This clonotype came up many times. The genes are TRBV29-1 and TRBJ2-4; D not certain. V was pared by 5 bases and J by 0 bases, with 8 bases between. CDR3 length: 13 amino acids. Germline V CDR1 and CDR2: SQVTM, ANQGSEA. Here the CDR3 reads CSVLALAKNIQYF. The CDR3 bases are TGCAGCGTTTTAGCACTAGCCAAAAACATTCAGTACTTC.

Many counts were recorded for this clonotype. The V and J genes are TRBV5-1 and TRBJ2-5, with 9 positions matching TRBD1. This CDR3 contains 17 residues. Unmatched junction bases numbered 11, after V lost 4 bases and J lost 1 base. In germline, CDR1 is SGHRS, CDR2 YFSETQ. The CDR3 region has the DNA TGCGCCAGCAGCATAAAACAGGGGGCGGAATTCCAAGAGACCCAGTACTTC. The encoded protein is CASSIKQGAEFQETQYF.

The table lists this clonotype with a few counts. V and J are TRBV24-1 and TRBJ1-2; TRBD1 is a possible D gene (6 bases). V lost 4 bases, J lost 2 bases, and 13 bases lay in between. The CDR3 is 15 amino acids. Germline V gene data show CDR1 as KGHDR and CDR2 as SFDVKD. CDR3 loop: CATSDLKQGNYGYTF. DNA of the CDR3: TGTGCCACCAGTGACCTTAAACAGGGAAACTATGGCTACACCTTC.

Ten or more counts support this clonotype. In DNA, the CDR3 is TGTGCCAGCAGTCGAAACCTAGCCCAAGAGACCCAGTACTTC. Translating it yields CASSRNLAQETQYF. The chain joins TRBV28 to TRBJ2-5, with a weak D call TRBD2 (5 bases). Germline CDR1 is MDHEN and CDR2 is SYDVKM. Deletions cut 5 bases from V and 1 base from J, with 11 bases between. This CDR3 contains 14 residues.

The rearrangement links TRBV20-1 to TRBJ2-7, with 7 bases identical to TRBD2. Trimming at V came to 0 bases and at J to 5 bases, leaving 7 bases not matched to a gene. This CDR3 spans 14 amino acids. Germline CDR1 is DFQATT and CDR2 is SNEGSKA (reference sequence). DNA of the CDR3: TGCAGTGCTAGAGACCACGGGAGGATGGACGAGCAGTACTTC. Translating gives CSARDHGRMDEQYF.

The chain carries TRBV28 and TRBJ2-7; weak D call: TRBD2 (6 bases). Trimming cost V 6 bases and J 0 bases, with 15 bases left between them. Germline CDR1 MDHEN, CDR2 SYDVKM. The CDR3 is 15 residues long. CDR3 in amino acids: CASSQLAGSSYEQYF. The CDR3 DNA is TGTGCCAGCAGCCAGCTTGCGGGGAGCTCCTACGAGCAGTACTTC.

The rearrangement links TRBV6-2 or TRBV6-3 to TRBJ1-6; 8 bases are shared with TRBD1. Germline CDR1 MNHEY, CDR2 SVGEGT. The V gene end was trimmed by 4 bases and the J gene end by 13 bases; junction bases not matched to a gene: 15. The CDR3 loop spans 16 amino acids. The CDR3 region is CASSLRQGTEGSPLHF. CDR3 in DNA: TGTGCCAGCAGTTTAAGACAGGGGACCGAGGGTTCGCCCCTCCACTTT.

The J gene is TRBJ2-7, the V gene TRBV5-1, with 9 bases fitting TRBD1. The CDR3 contains 14 residues. Germline CDR1 and CDR2: SGHRS and YFSETQ. The V segment lost 3 bases and the J segment 2 bases; nucleotides outside the gene matches: 3. Written as DNA, the CDR3 is TGCGCCAGCAGCTGGGGACAGGGACCCTACGAGCAGTACTTC. Translated, it gives CASSWGQGPYEQYF.

The genes are TRBV7-8 and TRBJ2-7; 7 bases are shared with TRBD1. J lost 3 bases, V lost 5 bases, and 10 bases had no gene match. This CDR3 has 15 amino acids. From germline, CDR1 is SGHVS and CDR2 FQNEAQ. The CDR3 sequence is CASSGTGTEFYEQYF. CDR3 DNA: TGTGCCAGCAGCGGAACCGGGACAGAGTTCTACGAGCAGTACTTC.

This clonotype was found many times. The gene calls are TRBV5-1 and TRBJ1-3; D remains ambiguous. Per germline, CDR1 SGHRS and CDR2 YFSETQ. Trimming took off 1 base at V and 0 bases at J, with 11 bases between the two ends. The CDR3 is 16 residues long. This CDR3 is CASSLTAVDSGNTIYF. The CDR3 nucleotides read TGCGCCAGCAGCTTGACGGCAGTAGACTCTGGAAACACCATATATTTT.

This clonotype came up many times. The CDR3 sequence: CASTMVSGNTIYF. The CDR3 DNA follows: TGTGCCAGCACAATGGTATCTGGAAACACCATATATTTT. The chain joins TRBV2 to TRBJ1-3, with D unclear. With 7 bases removed from V and 1 base from J, the gap between germline ends came to 8 bases. Germline V gene data show CDR1 as SNHLY and CDR2 as FYNNEI. The CDR3 runs 13 residues.

This clonotype was found many times. The chain carries TRBV7-8 and TRBJ2-4; D not certain. Germline V CDR1 and CDR2: SGHVS, FQNEAQ. With 5 bases removed from V and 1 base from J, the gap between germline ends came to 15 bases. This CDR3 spans 16 amino acids. The CDR3 DNA follows: TGTGCCAGCAGCCCCAGATTGGAGATGGCCAAAAACATTCAGTACTTC. This encodes CASSPRLEMAKNIQYF.

This clonotype was observed many times. J is TRBJ2-2 and V is TRBV5-1, with a possible D match to TRBD1 (5 bases). V was trimmed by 4 bases and J by 8 bases, leaving 24 bases between them. CDR1 is SGHRS, CDR2 YFSETQ, per germline. The CDR3 has 17 amino acids. The CDR3 DNA reads as TGCGCCAGCAGCAGTCTCGGCAGGGCACGCAGGAGTGGGGAGCTGTTTTTT. Amino acid sequence: CASSSLGRARRSGELFF.

At least ten counts were recorded for this clonotype. The chain carries TRBV18 and TRBJ2-5; D is uncertain. CDR1 KGHSH and CDR2 LQKENI come from the germline V gene. The CDR3 consists of 15 residues. Trimming shortened V by 0 bases and J by 2 bases, and 10 bases separated the two germline ends. Here the CDR3 reads CASSPPGTVQETQYF. The CDR3 DNA sequence: TGTGCCAGCTCACCACCTGGTACAGTTCAAGAGACCCAGTACTTC. Full variable domain (remainder filled in from reference TRBV18 and TRBJ2-5): NAGVMQNPRHLVRRRGQEARLRCSPMKGHSHVYWYRQLPEEGLKFMVYLQKENIIDESGMPKERFSAEFPKEGPSILRIQQVVRGDSAAYFCASSPPGTVQETQYFGPGTRLLVL.

The rearrangement joins TRBV20-1 to TRBJ2-5; D gene unclear. In germline, CDR1 is DFQATT, CDR2 SNEGSKA (reference sequence). Trimming shortened V by 2 bases and J by 2 bases, and 3 bases separated the two germline ends. This CDR3 comprises 11 residues. The CDR3 DNA is TGCAGTGCTAGAATTCAAGAGACCCAGTACTTC. It codes for CSARIQETQYF.

This clonotype came up many times. This chain joins TRBV6-1 and TRBJ2-7, with unresolved D. Deletions cut 1 base from V and 3 bases from J, with 13 bases between. The germline V gene has CDR1 MNHNS and CDR2 SASEGT. CDR3 length: 15 amino acids. This CDR3 reads CASSEGNGAGYEQYF. The DNA of the CDR3 is TGTGCCAGCAGTGAAGGAAACGGTGCCGGCTACGAGCAGTACTTC.

This clonotype was found many times. The chain carries TRBV19 and TRBJ1-6; 7 bases map to TRBD1. CDR3 size: 14 residues. Trimming cost V 6 bases and J 7 bases; bases outside gene matches: 6. CDR1 and CDR2 (germline): LNHDA, SQIVND (reference sequence). CDR3 nucleotides: TGTGCCAGTAGAAAGGACAGGACCAATTCACCCCTCCACTTT. This encodes CASRKDRTNSPLHF.